Below are 19 T cell receptor beta chains sequenced from a single sample in a study of spatial heterogeneity in lung cancer. TCRdb reprocessed the 5' RACE reads with MiXCR, giving one entry per CDR3 protein. The sample includes more than 80,000 distinct CDR3 sequences, 9.5% to 15% of them seen just once. Time point specified: sample taken at primary tumor resection. Unsorted whole RNA samples from tumor, nontumor lung or frozen PBMC were sequenced. Source: PBMCs, taken at surgery. The receptors were sampled from a male donor with early-stage non-small cell lung cancer.

The J gene is TRBJ2-1, the V gene TRBV2; 9 bases align to TRBD2. This CDR3 is 16 amino acids long. Germline trimming cut 0 bases from V and 3 bases from J; bases unmatched to any gene: 3. Per germline, CDR1 SNHLY and CDR2 FYNNEI. This chain's CDR3 is CASSEARTSDYNEQFF. DNA for the CDR3: TGTGCCAGCAGTGAAGCCCGGACTAGCGACTACAATGAGCAGTTCTTC.

The rearrangement uses TRBV19 and TRBJ2-1; D gene uncertain. The CDR3 extends over 17 amino acids. In germline, CDR1 is LNHDA, CDR2 SQIVND (reference sequence). The germline V and J ends were trimmed by 5 bases and 3 bases, with 20 bases remaining between them. DNA for the CDR3: TGTGCCAGTAGTCCAAAGCCTCGAGCGAGCAACTACAATGAGCAGTTCTTC. Its translation is CASSPKPRASNYNEQFF.

The DNA for the CDR3 is TGCAGTGCTAGACTAGGCGGGGAGACCCAGTACTTC. Its translation: CSARLGGETQYF. The chain combines TRBV20-1 with TRBJ2-5; D is perhaps TRBD2 (5 bases). The CDR3 totals 12 residues. The V end lost 2 bases, the J end lost 5 bases, and 9 bases lay between the germline ends. Looked up from germline, CDR1 is DFQATT and CDR2 is SNEGSKA (reference sequence).

The sample holds many counts of this clonotype. The chain employs TRBV21-1 and TRBJ2-7; the table's D call TRBD2 went unverified against the DNA. TRBV21-1 is designated a pseudogene. There are 18 residues in the CDR3. This CDR3 reads CASSTILPTPTATYEQYF. DNA for the CDR3: TGTGCCAGCAGCACCATCCTCCCGACACCTACGGCAACCTACGAGCAGTACTTC.

This clonotype was detected only a few times. This chain links TRBV11-2 with TRBJ2-1; TRBD2 might be the D (6 bases). This CDR3 is built from 11 residues. Trimming stripped 3 bases from V and 9 bases from J, with 6 bases between. Germline lookup yields CDR1 SGHAT and CDR2 FQNNGV. The CDR3: CASSLGGEQFF. As DNA, the CDR3 is TGTGCCAGCAGCTTGGGAGGTGAGCAGTTCTTC.

The sample holds a few counts of this clonotype. The CDR3, as DNA: TGTGCCAGCAGTCCCCGGACTAGCGGTGGCCACACCGGGGAGCTGTTTTTT. Translating gives CASSPRTSGGHTGELFF. V and J are TRBV12-3 or TRBV12-4 and TRBJ2-2; 10 bases map to TRBD2. With 5 bases clipped from V and 3 bases from J, the junction kept 9 bases outside the gene matches. The CDR3 is made up of 17 amino acids.

This clonotype was counted between two and nine times. J is TRBJ2-3 and V is TRBV19, with 10 positions matching TRBD2. This CDR3 region has 14 residues. V lost 5 bases and J lost 3; bases outside the gene matches: 2. Germline V gives CDR1 LNHDA, CDR2 SQIVND (reference sequence). Here the CDR3 DNA reads TGTGCCAGTAGTTGGACTAGCGGAACAGATACGCAGTATTTT. It encodes CASSWTSGTDTQYF.

The rearrangement uses TRBV4-1 and TRBJ2-1; D possibly corresponds to TRBD2 (5 bases). The V and J ends lost 1 base and 8 bases respectively, with 9 bases between them. The germline gives CDR1 MGHRA, CDR2 YSYEKL. CDR3 length: 13 residues. The CDR3 DNA is TGCGCCAGCAGCCAAGGGGAGAGGGATGAGCAGTTCTTC. Protein product: CASSQGERDEQFF.

The V call is TRBV18, the J call TRBJ2-1, with D perhaps assigned TRBD1 or TRBD2 (5 bases each). The V and J ends lost 2 bases and 2 bases respectively, with 13 bases between them. There are 16 residues in the CDR3. Germline lookup yields CDR1 KGHSH and CDR2 LQKENI. CDR3 in amino acids: CASSPSEARAYNEQFF. CDR3 nucleotide sequence: TGTGCCAGCTCACCATCGGAGGCCAGGGCCTACAATGAGCAGTTCTTC.

The chain is built from TRBV28 and TRBJ1-1, with D perhaps matching TRBD1 (6 bases). Deletions cut 6 bases from V and 6 bases from J, with 17 bases between. The CDR3 is made up of 14 amino acids. Germline lookup yields CDR1 MDHEN and CDR2 SYDVKM. As DNA, the CDR3 is TGTGCCAGCAGACCTCCGGGGGCCCGGTCTGAAGCTTTCTTT. It yields the protein CASRPPGARSEAFF.

The chain is built from TRBV7-2 and TRBJ1-6; D gene uncertain. The length of the CDR3 is 15 residues. The V gene's germline CDR1 is SGHTA and CDR2 FQGNSA. Trimming pared 5 bases from V and 7 bases from J, leaving 15 bases between. This chain's CDR3 is CASSPRTPINSPLHF. Here the CDR3 DNA reads TGTGCCAGCAGCCCAAGGACTCCTATCAATTCACCCCTCCACTTT.

The gene calls are TRBV24-1 and TRBJ2-2, with 7 bases that match TRBD1. V lost 4 bases and J lost 5; bases outside the gene matches: 12. This CDR3 comprises 17 residues. Germline V gives CDR1 KGHDR, CDR2 SFDVKD. This CDR3 is CATSENPTGIRTGELFF. CDR3 bases: TGTGCCACCAGTGAAAACCCGACAGGGATTCGGACCGGGGAGCTGTTTTTT.

This clonotype was found many times. The CDR3: CASSLELAFGEQFF. CDR3 bases: TGCGCCAGCAGCTTGGAACTAGCGTTTGGTGAGCAGTTCTTC. V and J are TRBV5-1 and TRBJ2-1; 7 nucleotides align to TRBD2. The CDR3 runs 14 residues. Germline V gene lookup returns CDR1 SGHRS and CDR2 YFSETQ. The trim removed 0 bases at V and 9 bases at J, leaving 6 bases unmatched.

This clonotype appeared a few times. The chain is built from TRBV7-2 and TRBJ1-2; 9 bases are a match to TRBD1. The CDR3 length is 14 residues. After removal of 5 bases from V and 6 bases from J, the junction contained 7 bases not matched to a gene. Germline CDR1 and CDR2: SGHTA and FQGNSA. The CDR3 loop reads CASSTQQGAHGYTF. DNA for the CDR3: TGTGCCAGCAGCACGCAACAGGGGGCACATGGCTACACCTTC.

This clonotype has a handful of counts. The chain recombines TRBV9 with TRBJ1-4; possible D gene TRBD1, 6 bases. The V and J ends lost 0 bases and 12 bases respectively, with 15 bases between them. CDR3 length: 14 amino acids. Germline-derived CDR1 and CDR2 are SGDLS and YYNGEE. The CDR3 is CASSVAAGTNELFF. The CDR3, as DNA: TGTGCCAGCAGCGTAGCGGCAGGGACAAACGAACTGTTTTTT.

The rearrangement links TRBV9 to TRBJ1-5, with D tentatively TRBD1 (5 bases). Per germline, CDR1 SGDLS and CDR2 YYNGEE. The CDR3 has 15 amino acids. V was pared by 0 bases and J by 2 bases, with 9 bases between. This chain's CDR3 is CASSVGGVGNQPQHF. The DNA for the CDR3 is TGTGCCAGCAGCGTAGGAGGGGTTGGCAATCAGCCCCAGCATTTT.

At least ten counts were recorded for this clonotype. This sequence joins TRBV2 and TRBJ2-3, with 11 positions matching TRBD2. Germline assignment: CDR1 SNHLY and CDR2 FYNNEI. V shed 5 bases, J shed 5 bases, and the junction held 3 bases outside the gene matches. The CDR3 loop spans 14 amino acids. DNA of the CDR3: TGTGCCAGCAGTCCTGGACTAGCGGGAGATACGCAGTATTTT. It yields the protein CASSPGLAGDTQYF. Full variable domain (outside the CDR3, taken from reference TRBV2 and TRBJ2-3): EPEVTQTPSHQVTQMGQEVILRCVPISNHLYFYWYRQILGQKVEFLVSFYNNEISEKSEIFDDQFSVERPDGSNFTLKIRSTKLEDSAMYFCASSPGLAGDTQYFGPGTRLTVL.

V is TRBV20-1 and J is TRBJ2-7; 9 positions match TRBD1. CDR3 length: 14 residues. J lost 3 bases, V lost 5 bases, and 8 bases had no gene match. Germline CDR1 DFQATT, CDR2 SNEGSKA (reference sequence). The CDR3 sequence: CSADPGQGGYEQYF. The DNA for the CDR3 is TGCAGTGCTGATCCGGGACAGGGCGGCTACGAGCAGTACTTC.

This clonotype was detected only a few times. The CDR3 DNA reads TGCAGTGCAGACTACAGCAGCCGGAATGAAAAACTGTTTTTT. Its translation: CSADYSSRNEKLFF. The V call is TRBV20-1, the J call TRBJ1-4; unclear D gene. The CDR3 extends over 14 amino acids. CDR1 and CDR2 (germline): DFQATT, SNEGSKA (reference sequence). Trimming removed 6 bases from V and 5 bases from J, with 16 bases in between.